The present TCR beta chain was sequenced within a study of control samples from healthy donors and cancer patients. Using immunoSEQ multiplex PCR, the repertoire was profiled, and TCRdb retains in-frame clones only, with some absent. Of roughly 150,000 clones listed, roughly 92% are singletons. This CDR3 spans 15 amino acids. Trimming left V 3 bases short and J 5 bases short, with 16 bases between. Germline CDR1 and CDR2: LNHDA and SQIVND (reference sequence). This clonotype originated in a man aged 45-60 years in good health. This sequence joins TRBV19 and TRBJ2-5; the D is unclear. Sequenced: blood. DNA for the CDR3: TGTGCCAGTAGTATGGTCACGGCAGTTATTGAGACCCAGTACTTC. This sequence encodes CASSMVTAVIETQYF.